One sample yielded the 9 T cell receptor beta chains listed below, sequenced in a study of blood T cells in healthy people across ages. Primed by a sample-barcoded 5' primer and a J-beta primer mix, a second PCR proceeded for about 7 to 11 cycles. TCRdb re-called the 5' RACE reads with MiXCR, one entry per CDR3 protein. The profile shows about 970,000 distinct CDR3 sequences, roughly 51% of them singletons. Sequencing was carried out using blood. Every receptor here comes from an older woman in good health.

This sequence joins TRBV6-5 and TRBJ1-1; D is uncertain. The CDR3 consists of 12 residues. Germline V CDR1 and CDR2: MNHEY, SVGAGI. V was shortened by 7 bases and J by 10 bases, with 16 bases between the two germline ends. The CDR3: CASTNTGRRAFF. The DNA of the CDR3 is TGTGCCAGCACCAACACGGGTAGGAGAGCTTTCTTT.

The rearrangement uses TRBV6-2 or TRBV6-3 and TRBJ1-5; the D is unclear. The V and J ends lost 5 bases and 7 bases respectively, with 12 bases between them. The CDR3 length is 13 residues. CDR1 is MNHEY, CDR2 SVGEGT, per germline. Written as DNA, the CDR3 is TGTGCCAGCAGTCACAATAGGCAGCAGCCCCAGCATTTT. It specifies CASSHNRQQPQHF.

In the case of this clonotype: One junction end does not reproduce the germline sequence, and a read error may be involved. CDR3 DNA sequence: TGCAGCGGAGGTAGTGCCTACAATAAGCAGTTCTTC. This gives the protein CSGGSAYNKQFF. This chain connects TRBV29-1 to TRBJ2-1, with unresolved D. Germline V gene sequence: CDR1 SQVTM, CDR2 ANQGSEA. This CDR3 contains 12 residues.

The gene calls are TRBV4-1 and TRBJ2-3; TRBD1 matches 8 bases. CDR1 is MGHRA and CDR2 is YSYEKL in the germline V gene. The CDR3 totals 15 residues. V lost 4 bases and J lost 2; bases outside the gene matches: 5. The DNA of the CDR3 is TGCGCCAGCAGCCCGGACAGGGCGTTCACAGATACGCAGTATTTT. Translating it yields CASSPDRAFTDTQYF.

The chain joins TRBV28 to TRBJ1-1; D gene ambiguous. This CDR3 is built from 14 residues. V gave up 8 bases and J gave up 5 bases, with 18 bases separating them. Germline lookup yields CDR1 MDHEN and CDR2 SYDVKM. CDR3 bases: TGTGCCAGCCACTTACGCAGGCTGGGGACTGAAGCTTTCTTT. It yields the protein CASHLRRLGTEAFF.

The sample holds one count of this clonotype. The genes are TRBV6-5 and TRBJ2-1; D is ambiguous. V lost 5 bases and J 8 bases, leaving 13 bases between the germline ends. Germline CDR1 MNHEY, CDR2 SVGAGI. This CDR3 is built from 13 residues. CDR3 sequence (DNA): TGTGCCAGCAGTATAATCAGAGACTATGAGCAGTTCTTC. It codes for CASSIIRDYEQFF.

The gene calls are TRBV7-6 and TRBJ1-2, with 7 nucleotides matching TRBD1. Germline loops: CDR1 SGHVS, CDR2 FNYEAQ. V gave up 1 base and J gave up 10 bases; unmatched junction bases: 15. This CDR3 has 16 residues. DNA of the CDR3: TGTGCCAGCAGCTTAGGCGGATCTGGGGGACAGCGGGACTACACCTTC. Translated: CASSLGGSGGQRDYTF.

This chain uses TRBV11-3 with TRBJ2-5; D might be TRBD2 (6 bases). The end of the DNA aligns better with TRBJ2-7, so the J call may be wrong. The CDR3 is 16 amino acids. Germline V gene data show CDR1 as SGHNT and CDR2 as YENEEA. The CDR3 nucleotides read TGTGCCAGCAGGAATACTCCGGGCGGGAAGTCCTACGAGCAGTACTTC. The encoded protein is CASRNTPGGKSYEQYF.

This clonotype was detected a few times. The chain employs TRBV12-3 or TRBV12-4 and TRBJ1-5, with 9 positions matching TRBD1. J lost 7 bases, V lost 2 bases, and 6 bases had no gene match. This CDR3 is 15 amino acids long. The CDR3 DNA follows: TGTGCCAGCAGTTTACGGACAGGGGTGGGCCAGCCCCAGCATTTT. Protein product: CASSLRTGVGQPQHF.